In its sample, the clone carrying this T cell receptor beta chain was seen once. Authors' methods: Amplification with reference gene primers provided the estimates of nucleated cell counts. Sequenced by immunoSEQ multiplex PCR; TCRdb stores in-frame clones only, minus some. V and J calls and clone size are those listed in that table; D and trimming were worked out from the DNA. The sample lists about 180,000 clones, 82% occurring once. This CDR3 is 13 amino acids long. The ends lost 5 bases at V and 5 bases at J; junction bases unmatched: 4. Germline V CDR1 and CDR2: LNHDA, SQIVND (reference sequence). These data belong to a study of blood T cell repertoires in COVID-19. Overall study: Sample material is recorded as cDNA or gDNA derived from T cells, B-cell-depleted T cells, or PBMCs.

The source of this sequence is a woman aged 70-85 years with acute or convalescent COVID-19. The chain links TRBV19 to TRBJ1-1, with 8 bases that match TRBD1. Sequenced input: peripheral blood. The CDR3 loop is CASSPYRGTEAFF. CDR3 coding DNA: TGTGCCAGTAGTCCGTACAGGGGGACTGAAGCTTTCTTT. The entire variable domain, with the rest obtained from reference TRBV19 and TRBJ1-1, is as follows: DGGITQSPKYLFRKEGQNVTLSCEQNLNHDAMYWYRQDPGQGLRLIYYSQIVNDFQKGDIAEGYSVSREKKESFPLTVTSAQKNPTAFYLCASSPYRGTEAFFGQGTRLTVV.